These T cell receptor beta chains were read from a single sample in a study of control samples from healthy donors and cancer patients. Only in-frame clones appear in the TCRdb table, and some are missing; sequencing was by immunoSEQ multiplex PCR. This sample has more than 85,000 clones, with about four fifths found just once. Sequenced input: blood. The receptors shown here come from a woman in her fifties or sixties in good health. Each CDR3 is given with its conserved first and last residue. Fields, in order: V gene, D gene, J gene, clone size, CDR3 protein, CDR3 DNA. A D gene is named only where the DNA matches it firmly. Clone size appears in some rows only: once, few, many, or a class for an expanded clone.

V: TRBV6-4
D: TRBD2
J: TRBJ2-1
size: -
CDR3: CASSEASGGYNEQFF
DNA: TGTGCCAGCAGTGAGGCAAGCGGGGGCTACAATGAGCAGTTCTTC

V: TRBV15
D: TRBD1
J: TRBJ1-1
size: -
CDR3: CATSRDVTGGENTEAFF
DNA: TGTGCCACCAGCAGAGACGTAACAGGGGGTGAGAACACTGAAGCTTTCTTT

V: TRBV5-1
D: TRBD1
J: TRBJ1-6
size: -
CDR3: CASSLGIGDRGNSPLHF
DNA: TGCGCCAGCAGCTTGGGAATAGGGGACAGGGGTAATTCACCCCTCCACTTT

V: TRBV24-1
D: TRBD1
J: TRBJ2-2
size: -
CDR3: CATSALDRGSTGELFF
DNA: TGTGCCACCAGTGCTCTTGACAGGGGAAGCACCGGGGAGCTGTTTTTT

V: TRBV7-2
D: -
J: TRBJ1-6
size: -
CDR3: CASSFRESYNSPLHF
DNA: TGTGCCAGCAGCTTCCGGGAATCCTATAATTCACCCCTCCACTTT

V: TRBV28
D: -
J: TRBJ1-3
size: -
CDR3: CASRLQGAGNTIYF
DNA: TGTGCCAGCAGGCTTCAGGGAGCTGGAAACACCATATATTTT

V: TRBV6-5
D: TRBD1
J: TRBJ2-1
size: -
CDR3: CASSYSERVGQKFF
DNA: TGTGCCAGCAGTTACTCGGAGCGCGTGGGACAGAAGTTCTTC

V: TRBV15
D: -
J: TRBJ1-2
size: -
CDR3: CATSPGGRGYTF
DNA: TGTGCCACCAGCCCCGGGGGGCGAGGCTACACCTTC

V: TRBV7-8
D: -
J: TRBJ1-1
size: -
CDR3: CASSSASGGLNTEAFF
DNA: TGTGCCAGCAGCTCCGCGAGCGGAGGGTTGAACACTGAAGCTTTCTTT

V: TRBV9
D: TRBD2
J: TRBJ2-7
size: -
CDR3: CASSVGSGRGEQYF
DNA: TGTGCCAGCAGCGTGGGTAGCGGGAGGGGCGAGCAGTACTTC

V: TRBV2
D: TRBD2
J: TRBJ2-5
size: -
CDR3: CASSIGLAGGQETQYF
DNA: TGTGCCAGCAGTATCGGACTAGCGGGGGGGCAAGAGACCCAGTACTTC

V: TRBV5-1
D: -
J: TRBJ2-7
size: -
CDR3: CASSSLPAGSFDEQYF
DNA: TGCGCCAGCAGCTCCCTCCCTGCCGGGAGCTTCGACGAGCAGTACTTC

V: TRBV7-3
D: TRBD2
J: TRBJ2-1
size: -
CDR3: CASSQLAGLYNEQFF
DNA: TGTGCCAGCAGCCAACTAGCGGGTTTATACAATGAGCAGTTCTTC

V: TRBV28
D: -
J: TRBJ1-2
size: few
CDR3: CASPGILRTWANYGYTF
DNA: TGTGCCAGCCCGGGCATATTAAGGACCTGGGCTAACTATGGCTACACCTTC

V: TRBV6-5
D: -
J: TRBJ1-1
size: -
CDR3: CASRVPGGINTEAFF
DNA: TGTGCCAGCAGGGTTCCCGGCGGAATAAACACTGAAGCTTTCTTT

V: TRBV27
D: TRBD1
J: TRBJ1-6
size: -
CDR3: CASADGTGGSPLHF
DNA: TGTGCCAGTGCAGACGGGACAGGGGGTTCACCCCTCCACTTT

V: TRBV7-9
D: -
J: TRBJ1-1
size: -
CDR3: CASSSLPTGMKTEAFF
DNA: TGTGCCAGCAGCTCCCTTCCGACGGGCATGAAGACTGAAGCTTTCTTT

V: TRBV14
D: TRBD2
J: TRBJ2-7
size: medium-sized
CDR3: CASSQILAGGPDEQYF
DNA: TGTGCCAGCAGCCAAATTCTAGCGGGGGGGCCTGATGAGCAGTACTTC

V: TRBV11-2
D: TRBD2
J: TRBJ2-1
size: -
CDR3: CASSLRRMTSGSVYNEQFF
DNA: TGTGCCAGCAGCTTAAGGCGAATGACTAGCGGGAGCGTCTACAATGAGCAGTTCTTC

V: TRBV28
D: -
J: TRBJ1-5
size: -
CDR3: CASLEGGRSNQPQHF
DNA: TGTGCCAGCCTCGAAGGGGGAAGGAGCAATCAGCCCCAGCATTTT

V: TRBV4-1
D: -
J: TRBJ1-4
size: -
CDR3: CASSQGERVEKLFF
DNA: TGCGCCAGCAGCCAAGGGGAGAGGGTTGAAAAACTGTTTTTT

V: TRBV28
D: -
J: TRBJ2-3
size: large
CDR3: CASIGGTDTQYF
DNA: TGTGCCAGCATCGGAGGTACAGATACGCAGTATTTT

V: TRBV7-6
D: -
J: TRBJ1-3
size: -
CDR3: CASSQHQRGEGGNTIYF
DNA: TGTGCCAGCAGCCAACACCAGCGGGGGGAAGGTGGAAACACCATATATTTT

V: TRBV14
D: -
J: TRBJ1-4
size: -
CDR3: CASSIRQETNEKLFF
DNA: TGTGCCAGCAGCATTCGACAGGAGACTAATGAAAAACTGTTTTTT

V: TRBV7-3
D: -
J: TRBJ2-2
size: -
CDR3: CASSPTDTNTGELFF
DNA: TGTGCCAGCAGCCCCACAGACACAAACACCGGGGAGCTGTTTTTT

V: TRBV29-1
D: -
J: TRBJ2-5
size: -
CDR3: CSVARTDQETQYF
DNA: TGCAGCGTCGCCCGGACGGACCAAGAGACCCAGTACTTC

V: TRBV9
D: -
J: TRBJ1-6
size: -
CDR3: CASSGWVSDSPLHF
DNA: TGTGCCAGCAGCGGGTGGGTTTCGGATTCACCCCTCCACTTT

V: TRBV5-1
D: -
J: TRBJ1-1
size: few
CDR3: CASSDLTDMNTEAFF
DNA: TGCGCCAGCAGCGACCTCACTGATATGAACACTGAAGCTTTCTTT

V: TRBV12-3/TRBV12-4
D: -
J: TRBJ2-5
size: -
CDR3: CASSLRETQYF
DNA: TGTGCCAGCAGTTTACGAGAGACCCAGTACTTC

V: TRBV18
D: -
J: TRBJ1-6
size: -
CDR3: CASSPPQANSPLHF
DNA: TGTGCCAGCTCACCCCCCCAAGCGAATTCACCCCTCCACTTT

V: TRBV11-3
D: -
J: TRBJ1-4
size: once
CDR3: CASSLGVSDEKLFF
DNA: TGTGCCAGCAGCTTGGGGGTATCGGATGAAAAACTGTTTTTT

V: TRBV29-1
D: TRBD1
J: TRBJ2-7
size: -
CDR3: CSVEGTGGSWQYF
DNA: TGCAGCGTTGAGGGGACAGGGGGCTCTTGGCAGTACTTC

V: TRBV19
D: -
J: TRBJ1-4
size: -
CDR3: CAVQSEVNEKLFF
DNA: TGTGCCGTCCAATCTGAGGTTAATGAAAAACTGTTTTTT